This T cell receptor beta chain was observed in a study of T cells after yellow fever vaccination. Turning to the study itself: In the case of low-cell-number fractions, SMART-Seq v4 Ultra Low Input was used for preparation. Overall study findings and caveats: Contaminating bulk clonotypes could be abundant in FACS-sorted repertoires.

A single record per CDR3 protein comes from TCRdb applying MiXCR to the 5' RACE reads. Of under 300,000 distinct CDR3 sequences listed, 10% to 15% are singletons. This clonotype was seen at least ten times. The antigen is not known. The TCR sequence derives from a young man who received the YFV17D yellow fever vaccine. The source was CD4+ T cells sorted from PBMCs, collected 45 days after the yellow fever booster vaccination.

CDR3 bases: TGTGCCAGCAGTTTACGGGGGGGCCACGAGCAGTACTTC. Amino acids: CASSLRGGHEQYF. The rearrangement links TRBV12-3 or TRBV12-4 to TRBJ2-7, with 8 bases matching TRBD2. This CDR3 contains 13 residues. V lost 2 bases to trimming and J lost 5 bases; unmatched junction nucleotides: 2.